The entry below gives a single TCR beta chain sequence along with its context. Its matching antigen is unknown. The source of the sample is a study of cytomegalovirus exposure and HLA in healthy donors. It was with 60 Vbeta and 13 Jbeta primers that the PCR ran. Only in-frame clones appear in the TCRdb table, and some are missing; sequencing was by immunoSEQ multiplex PCR. The sample contains 150,000 to 250,000 clones, around 83% of which appear only once. This CDR3 has 16 residues. Germline V CDR1 and CDR2: MNHEY, SMNVEV (reference sequence). Trimming at V came to 3 bases and at J to 5 bases, leaving 8 bases not matched to a gene. Study-wide findings and caveats: While the bulk of TCR sequences proved rare, some public TCRs turned up in many donors. High sensitivity and specificity were reportedly achieved when the classifier diagnosed cytomegalovirus status. Later analysis identified several of the most significant clusters that appeared linked to common viral pathogens. Relative to equally common others, HLA-associated TCR beta chains showed greater clonal expansion in a later analysis.

The chain links TRBV27 to TRBJ2-3; TRBD1 aligns across 10 bases. Sequencing was done on a sample of PBMCs. The origin of this receptor is a woman in her fifties or sixties in good health and CMV-seropositive. The CDR3: CASSFQGQGLGDTQYF. The DNA of the CDR3 is TGTGCCAGCAGTTTTCAGGGACAGGGGTTAGGAGATACGCAGTATTTT.